This T cell receptor beta chain was profiled in a study of blood T cells in healthy people across ages. Study-level findings and limits: Both naive CD4+ cell counts and diversity were greater in long-lived donors than in aged donors. A roughly linear fall in TCR beta diversity per million T cells was seen with increasing age.

The CDR3 contains 14 residues. V was cut by 3 bases and J by 4 bases, with 15 bases left in between. The germline V gene has CDR1 SQVTM and CDR2 ANQGSEA. A second PCR, run for about 7 to 11 cycles, used a sample-barcoded 5' primer plus a J-beta primer mix. Template switching added a 12-random-nucleotide identifier to every cDNA molecule. Sequencing recovered at least 3 million CDR3-containing paired-end reads from each sample. TCRdb recomputed calls from the 5' RACE reads with MiXCR, one row per CDR3 protein. This repertoire shows some 900,000 distinct CDR3 sequences, around 48% found once; its top ten account for 13%. In regard to this clonotype: The antigen remains unidentified.

The chain links TRBV29-1 to TRBJ1-2; D is perhaps TRBD1 (6 bases). The receptor was isolated from a man aged 25 to 40 in good health. Sample: blood. The DNA of the CDR3 is TGCAGCGTTGATCCTCTGGGGGCCGGCTATGGCTACACCTTC. This translates into CSVDPLGAGYGYTF.